This TCR beta chain was sequenced during a study of shared clonotypes between healthy human individuals. The run depth of the assay was deep. Ten immunoSEQ deep assay plates were used to sequence the DNA of unsorted PBMCs. Profiling relied on immunoSEQ multiplex PCR, and the TCRdb table lists in-frame clones only, not all of them. This table has fewer than 650,000 clones, less than 80% appearing once. Germline lookup yields CDR1 MNHNS and CDR2 SASEGT. Trimming stripped 1 base from V and 7 bases from J, with 17 bases between. The CDR3 consists of 15 residues. Concerning this clone itself: Its matching antigen is unknown.

Regarding the study as a whole: A small donor pool kept down the genetic and exposure-history diversity that was represented.

Source material: PBMCs. The clonotype comes from a woman in her forties in good health. Some clones in this sample may be carry-over from other donors' samples. The genes are TRBV6-1 and TRBJ2-7; a possible D gene is TRBD2 (7 bases). The CDR3 sequence: CASSEVGGPSLEQYF. The CDR3 region has the DNA TGTGCCAGCAGTGAAGTGGGGGGGCCCTCCTTGGAGCAGTACTTC.